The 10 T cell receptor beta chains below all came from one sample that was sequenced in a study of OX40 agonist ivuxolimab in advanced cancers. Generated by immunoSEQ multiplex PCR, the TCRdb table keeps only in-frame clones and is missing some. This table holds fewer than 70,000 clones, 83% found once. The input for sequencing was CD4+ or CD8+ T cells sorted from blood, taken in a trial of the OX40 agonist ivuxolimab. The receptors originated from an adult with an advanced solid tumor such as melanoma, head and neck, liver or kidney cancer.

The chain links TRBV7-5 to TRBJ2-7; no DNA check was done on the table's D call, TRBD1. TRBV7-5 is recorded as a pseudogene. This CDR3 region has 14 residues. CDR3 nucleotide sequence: TGTGCCAGAAGCCATGGACAGGGCGCCAACGAGCAGTACTTC. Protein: CARSHGQGANEQYF.

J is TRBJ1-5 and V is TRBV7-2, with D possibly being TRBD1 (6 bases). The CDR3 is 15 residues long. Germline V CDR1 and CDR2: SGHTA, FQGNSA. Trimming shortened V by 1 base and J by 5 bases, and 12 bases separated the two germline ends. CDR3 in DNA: TGTGCCAGCAGCTTAGAAACAGGGCCATATCAGCCCCAGCATTTT. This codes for CASSLETGPYQPQHF.

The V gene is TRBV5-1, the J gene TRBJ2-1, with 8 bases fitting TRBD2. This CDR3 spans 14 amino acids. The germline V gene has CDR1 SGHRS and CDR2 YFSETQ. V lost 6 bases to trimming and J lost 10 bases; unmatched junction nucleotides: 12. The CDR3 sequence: CASNWLAGPGEQFF. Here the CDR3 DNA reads TGCGCCAGCAATTGGTTAGCGGGGCCGGGGGAGCAGTTCTTC.

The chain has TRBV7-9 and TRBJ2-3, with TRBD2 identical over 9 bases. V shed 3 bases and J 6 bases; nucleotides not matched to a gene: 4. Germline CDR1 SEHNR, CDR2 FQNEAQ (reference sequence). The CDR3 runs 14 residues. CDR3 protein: CASSLGLASDTQYF. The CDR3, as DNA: TGTGCCAGCAGCTTGGGACTAGCCTCCGATACGCAGTATTTT. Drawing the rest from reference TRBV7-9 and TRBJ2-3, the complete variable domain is DTGVSQNPRHKITKRGQNVTFRCDPISEHNRLYWYRQTLGQGPEFLTYFQNEAQLEKSRLLSDRFSAERPKGSFSTLEIQRTEQGDSAMYLCASSLGLASDTQYFGPGTRLTVL.

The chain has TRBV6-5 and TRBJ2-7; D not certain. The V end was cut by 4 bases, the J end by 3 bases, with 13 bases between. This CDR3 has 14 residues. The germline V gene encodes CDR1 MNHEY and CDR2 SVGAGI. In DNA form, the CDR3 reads TGTGCCAGCAGTTCCTCGAGGCCCCTCTACGAGCAGTACTTC. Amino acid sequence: CASSSSRPLYEQYF.

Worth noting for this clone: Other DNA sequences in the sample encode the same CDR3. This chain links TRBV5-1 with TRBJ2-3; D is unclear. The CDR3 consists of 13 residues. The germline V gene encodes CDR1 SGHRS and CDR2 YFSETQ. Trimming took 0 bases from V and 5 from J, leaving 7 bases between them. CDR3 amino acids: CASSLDLGDTQYF. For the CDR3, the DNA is TGCGCCAGCAGCTTGGACCTCGGAGATACGCAGTATTTT.

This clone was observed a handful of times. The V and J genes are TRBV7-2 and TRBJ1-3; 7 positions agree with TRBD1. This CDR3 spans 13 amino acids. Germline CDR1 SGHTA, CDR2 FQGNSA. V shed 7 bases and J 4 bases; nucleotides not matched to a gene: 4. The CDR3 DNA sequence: TGTGCCAGCACGACAGGGATAGGAAACACCATATATTTT. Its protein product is CASTTGIGNTIYF.

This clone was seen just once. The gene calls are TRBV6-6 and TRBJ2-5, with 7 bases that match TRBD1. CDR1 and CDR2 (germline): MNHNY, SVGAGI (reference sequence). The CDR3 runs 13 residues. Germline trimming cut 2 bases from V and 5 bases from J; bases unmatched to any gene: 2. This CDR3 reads CASSYRGLETQYF. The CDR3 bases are TGTGCCAGCAGTTACAGGGGGCTGGAGACCCAGTACTTC.

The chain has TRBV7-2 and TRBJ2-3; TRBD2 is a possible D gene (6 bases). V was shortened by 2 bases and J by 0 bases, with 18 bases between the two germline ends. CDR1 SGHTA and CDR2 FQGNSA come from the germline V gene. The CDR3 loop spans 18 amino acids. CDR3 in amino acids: CASSLMAGGLPSTDTQYF. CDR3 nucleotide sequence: TGTGCCAGCAGCTTAATGGCCGGAGGACTACCTAGCACAGATACGCAGTATTTT.

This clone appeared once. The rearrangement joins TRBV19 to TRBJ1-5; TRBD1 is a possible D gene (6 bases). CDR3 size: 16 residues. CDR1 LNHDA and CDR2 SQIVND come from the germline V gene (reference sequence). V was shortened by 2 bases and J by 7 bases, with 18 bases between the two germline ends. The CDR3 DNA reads TGTGCCAGTAGTATAAACGGAAGGGGGGCAGAACAGCCCCAGCATTTT. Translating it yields CASSINGRGAEQPQHF. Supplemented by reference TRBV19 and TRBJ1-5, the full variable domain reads DGGITQSPKYLFRKEGQNVTLSCEQNLNHDAMYWYRQDPGQGLRLIYYSQIVNDFQKGDIAEGYSVSREKKESFPLTVTSAQKNPTAFYLCASSINGRGAEQPQHFGDGTRLSIL.